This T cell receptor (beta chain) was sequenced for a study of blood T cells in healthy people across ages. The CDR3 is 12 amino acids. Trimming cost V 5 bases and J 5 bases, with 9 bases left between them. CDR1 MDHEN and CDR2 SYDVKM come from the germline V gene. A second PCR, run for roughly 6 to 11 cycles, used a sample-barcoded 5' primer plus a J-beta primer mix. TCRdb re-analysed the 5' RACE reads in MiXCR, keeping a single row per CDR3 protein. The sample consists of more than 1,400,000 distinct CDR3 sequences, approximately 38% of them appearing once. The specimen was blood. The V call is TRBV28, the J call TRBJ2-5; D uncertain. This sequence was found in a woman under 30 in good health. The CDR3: CASSPVWETQYF. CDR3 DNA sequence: TGTGCCAGCAGTCCAGTTTGGGAGACCCAGTACTTC.